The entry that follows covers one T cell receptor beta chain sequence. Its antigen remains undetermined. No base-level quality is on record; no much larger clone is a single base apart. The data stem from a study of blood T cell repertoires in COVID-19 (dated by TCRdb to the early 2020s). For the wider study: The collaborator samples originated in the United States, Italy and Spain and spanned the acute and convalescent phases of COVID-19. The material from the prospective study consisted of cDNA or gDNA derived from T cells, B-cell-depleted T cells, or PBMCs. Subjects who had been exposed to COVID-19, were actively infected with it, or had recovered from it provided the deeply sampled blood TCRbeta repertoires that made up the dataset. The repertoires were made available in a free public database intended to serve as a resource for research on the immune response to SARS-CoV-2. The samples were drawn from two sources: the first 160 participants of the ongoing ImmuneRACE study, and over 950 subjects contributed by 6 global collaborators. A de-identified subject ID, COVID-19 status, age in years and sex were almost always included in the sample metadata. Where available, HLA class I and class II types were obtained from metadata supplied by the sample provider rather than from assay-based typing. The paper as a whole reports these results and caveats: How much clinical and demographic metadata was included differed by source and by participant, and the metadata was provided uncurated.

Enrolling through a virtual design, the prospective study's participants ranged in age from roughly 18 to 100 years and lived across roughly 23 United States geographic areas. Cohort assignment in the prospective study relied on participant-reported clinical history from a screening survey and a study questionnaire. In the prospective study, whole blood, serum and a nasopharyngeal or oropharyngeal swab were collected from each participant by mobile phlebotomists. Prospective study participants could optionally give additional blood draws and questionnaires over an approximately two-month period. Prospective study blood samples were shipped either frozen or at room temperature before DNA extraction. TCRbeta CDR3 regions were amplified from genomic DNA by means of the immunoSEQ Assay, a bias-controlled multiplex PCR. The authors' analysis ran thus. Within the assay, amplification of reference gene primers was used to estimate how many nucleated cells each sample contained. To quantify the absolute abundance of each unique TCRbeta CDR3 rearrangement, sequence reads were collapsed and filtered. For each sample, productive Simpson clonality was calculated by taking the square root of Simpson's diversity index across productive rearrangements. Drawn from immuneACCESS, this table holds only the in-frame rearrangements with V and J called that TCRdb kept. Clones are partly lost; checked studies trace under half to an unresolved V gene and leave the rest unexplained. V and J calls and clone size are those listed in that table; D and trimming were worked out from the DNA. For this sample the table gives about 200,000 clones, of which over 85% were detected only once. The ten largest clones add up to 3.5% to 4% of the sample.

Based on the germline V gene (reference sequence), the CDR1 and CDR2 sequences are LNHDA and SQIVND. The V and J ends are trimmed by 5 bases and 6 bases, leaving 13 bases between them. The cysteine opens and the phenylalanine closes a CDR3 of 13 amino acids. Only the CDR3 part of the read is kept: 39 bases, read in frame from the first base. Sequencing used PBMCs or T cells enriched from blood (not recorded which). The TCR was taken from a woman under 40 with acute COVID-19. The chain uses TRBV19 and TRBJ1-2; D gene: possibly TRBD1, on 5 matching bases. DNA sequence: TGTGCCAGTAGTCTGGGCAGGGTCGATGGCTACACCTTC. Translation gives CASSLGRVDGYTF.